This T cell receptor beta chain was sequenced in a study of cytomegalovirus exposure and HLA in healthy donors. The primer mix had 60 Vbeta and 13 Jbeta primers. The method was immunoSEQ multiplex PCR; TCRdb's version includes in-frame clones alone and lacks a portion of them. Here the sample spans hundreds of thousands of clones, about four fifths being singletons. The CDR3 has 14 residues. Germline-derived CDR1 and CDR2 are MNHNS and SASEGT. V lost 4 bases, J lost 3 bases, and 13 bases lay in between. The sequence was obtained from a man aged 40-49 years in good health and CMV-seropositive. Input material: PBMCs. The J gene is TRBJ2-7, the V gene TRBV6-1; D may be TRBD2 (5 bases). CDR3 bases: TGTGCCAGCAGTGTTGGGGAGACTGGCTACGAGCAGTACGTC. The encoded protein is CASSVGETGYEQYV.